This T cell receptor (beta chain) derives from a study of OX40 agonist ivuxolimab in advanced cancers. Method: immunoSEQ multiplex PCR; TCRdb's copy keeps in-frame clones and lacks some. The sample contains tens of thousands of clones, about 91% of which appear only once. J was trimmed by 5 bases and V by 0 bases; bases with no gene match: 7. The germline V gene has CDR1 SGHNT and CDR2 YYREEE (reference sequence). The CDR3 totals 15 residues. The clonotype was recovered from an adult with an advanced solid tumor such as melanoma, head and neck, liver or kidney cancer. The rearrangement uses TRBV5-4 and TRBJ2-5; 7 bases match TRBD2. Source: CD4+ or CD8+ T cells sorted from blood, taken in a trial of the OX40 agonist ivuxolimab. Here the CDR3 DNA reads TGTGCCAGCAGCTTGGGGCTAGCGGAGTGGGAGACCCAGTACTTC. Residues: CASSLGLAEWETQYF.